This TCR beta chain was obtained from a study of tumor-infiltrating lymphocytes in localized non-small cell lung cancer. Germline assignment: CDR1 KGHSH and CDR2 LQKENI. The CDR3 loop spans 15 amino acids. The ends lost 3 bases at V and 7 bases at J; junction bases unmatched: 5. General study results and limits: TCRbeta sequencing showed higher T cell infiltration in tumors than uninvolved lung. T-cell fraction did not differ between immunotypes IM1 and IM2. Technical variation could not be separated from intratumor heterogeneity here. TCR sequencing covered a subset of patients with enough tissue.

The table came from immunoSEQ multiplex PCR; TCRdb's copy has only in-frame clones and leaves some out. Of under 15,000 clones listed, approximately 83% are singletons. With regard to this clone: Its antigen is still unknown.

Sequencing input: uninvolved lung tissue not adjacent to the tumor. The rearrangement uses TRBV18 and TRBJ1-5; TRBD1 matches 11 bases. This receptor was taken from a human donor with non-small cell lung cancer. CDR3 DNA sequence: TGTGCCAGCTCACCGAACGGGGACAGGGGGCAGCCCCAGCATTTT. Its protein product is CASSPNGDRGQPQHF.